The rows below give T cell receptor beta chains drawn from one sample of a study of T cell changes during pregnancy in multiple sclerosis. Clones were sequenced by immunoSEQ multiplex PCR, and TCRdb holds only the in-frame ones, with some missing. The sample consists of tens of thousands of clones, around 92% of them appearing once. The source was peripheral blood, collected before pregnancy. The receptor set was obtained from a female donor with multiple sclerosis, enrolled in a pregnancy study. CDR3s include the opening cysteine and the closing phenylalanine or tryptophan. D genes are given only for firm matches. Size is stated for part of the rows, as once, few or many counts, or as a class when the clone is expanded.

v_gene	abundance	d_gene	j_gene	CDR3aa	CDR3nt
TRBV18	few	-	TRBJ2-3	CASSRRTDTQYF	TGTGCCAGCTCAAGGAGGACAGATACGCAGTATTTT
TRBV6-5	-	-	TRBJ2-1	CASSRNRVSYNEQFF	TGTGCCAGCAGTCGAAACAGGGTCAGTTACAATGAGCAGTTCTTC
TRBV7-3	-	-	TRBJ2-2	CASSSGLHTGELFF	TGTGCCAGCAGCTCGGGACTTCACACCGGGGAGCTGTTTTTT
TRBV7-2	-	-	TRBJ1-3	CASGGYYGSGNTIYF	TGTGCCAGCGGAGGTTATTACGGCTCTGGAAACACCATATATTTT
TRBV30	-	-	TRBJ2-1	CAWSEYSSWGPMGEQFF	TGTGCCTGGAGTGAATATAGTAGCTGGGGGCCGATGGGTGAGCAGTTCTTC
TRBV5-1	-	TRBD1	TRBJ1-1	CASSHGTAEAFF	TGCGCCAGCAGCCACGGGACAGCCGAAGCTTTCTTT
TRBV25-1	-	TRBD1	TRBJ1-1	CASSQGALNTEAFF	TGTGCCAGCAGCCAGGGGGCATTGAACACTGAAGCTTTCTTT
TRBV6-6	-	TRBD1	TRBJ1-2	CASSYSWGQEAYGYTF	TGTGCCAGCAGTTACTCTTGGGGACAGGAAGCATATGGCTACACCTTC
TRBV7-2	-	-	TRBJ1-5	CASSSDYYSNQPQHF	TGTGCCAGCAGTTCTGACTATTATAGCAATCAGCCCCAGCATTTT
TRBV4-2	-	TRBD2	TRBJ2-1	CASSQIIGTTGEQFF	TGTGCCAGCAGCCAAATAATAGGGACTACGGGTGAGCAGTTCTTC
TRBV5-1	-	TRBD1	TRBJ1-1	CASSPGQGTEAFF	TGCGCCAGCAGCCCTGGACAGGGCACTGAAGCTTTCTTT
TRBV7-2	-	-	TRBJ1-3	CASSSLVSGNTIYF	TGTGCCAGCAGCTCCCTCGTCTCTGGAAACACCATATATTTT
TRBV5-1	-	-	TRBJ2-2	CASSLNSGTLNTGELFF	TGCGCCAGCAGCTTGAACTCCGGGACACTGAACACCGGGGAGCTGTTTTTT
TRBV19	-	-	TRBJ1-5	CASSIVRGFSNQPQHF	TGTGCCAGTAGTATAGTAAGGGGATTTAGCAATCAGCCCCAGCATTTT
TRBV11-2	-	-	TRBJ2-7	CASSLGWTASYEQYF	TGTGCCAGCAGCTTAGGTTGGACAGCATCCTACGAGCAGTACTTC
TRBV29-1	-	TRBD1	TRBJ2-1	CSDNRDRRHNEQFF	TGCAGCGACAACCGGGACAGGCGACACAATGAGCAGTTCTTC
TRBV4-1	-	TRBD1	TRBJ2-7	CASSQVFSGQGVREQYF	TGCGCCAGCAGCCAAGTCTTTTCGGGACAGGGGGTGCGCGAGCAGTACTTC
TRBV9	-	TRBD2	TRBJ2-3	CASSKRTSGGSTDTQYF	TGTGCCAGCAGCAAGCGGACTAGCGGGGGAAGCACAGATACGCAGTATTTT
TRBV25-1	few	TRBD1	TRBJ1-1	CASTGTAFEAFF	TGTGCCAGCACCGGGACAGCCTTCGAAGCTTTCTTT
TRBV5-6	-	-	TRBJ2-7	CASSPDSSYEQYF	TGTGCCAGCAGCCCCGACAGCTCCTACGAGCAGTACTTC
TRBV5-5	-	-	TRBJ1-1	CASSPAGGGEAFF	TGTGCCAGCAGCCCGGCGGGGGGCGGCGAAGCTTTCTTT
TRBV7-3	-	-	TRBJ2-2	CASSLLLTGELFF	TGTGCCAGCAGCTTACTTCTCACCGGGGAGCTGTTTTTT
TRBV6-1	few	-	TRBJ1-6	CASSLDQGSPLHF	TGTGCCAGCAGCCTAGATCAGGGATCACCCCTCCACTTT
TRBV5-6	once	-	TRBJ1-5	CASSYGTAGGQPQHF	TGTGCCAGCAGCTACGGTACGGCAGGAGGTCAGCCCCAGCATTTT
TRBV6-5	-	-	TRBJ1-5	CASSADSFQPQHF	TGTGCCAGCAGCGCCGACAGCTTTCAGCCCCAGCATTTT
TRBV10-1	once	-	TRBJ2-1	CASSDIGGLDEQFF	TGCGCCAGCAGTGATATTGGGGGGTTGGATGAGCAGTTCTTC
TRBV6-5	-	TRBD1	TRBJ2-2	CASARQGPTAGELFF	TGTGCCAGCGCCCGACAGGGTCCGACGGCCGGGGAGCTGTTTTTT
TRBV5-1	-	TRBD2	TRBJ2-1	CASSTSGHNEQFF	TGCGCCAGCAGTACTAGCGGCCACAATGAGCAGTTCTTC
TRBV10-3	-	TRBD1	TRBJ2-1	CAISEDRALTDEQFF	TGTGCCATCAGTGAGGACAGGGCCCTTACGGATGAGCAGTTCTTC
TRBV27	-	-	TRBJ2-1	CASSTLRDWEQFF	TGTGCCAGCAGTACCCTTCGGGACTGGGAGCAGTTCTTC
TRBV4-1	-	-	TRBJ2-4	CASSQGFVPGRKRGGENIQYF	TGCGCCAGCAGCCAAGGATTTGTCCCGGGACGAAAGAGGGGCGGGGAAAACATTCAGTACTTC
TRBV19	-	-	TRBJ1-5	CASSILLNGEPQHF	TGTGCCAGTAGTATACTATTAAACGGAGAGCCCCAGCATTTT
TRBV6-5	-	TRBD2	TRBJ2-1	CASSGSGGVHNEQFF	TGTGCCAGCAGTGGTAGCGGGGGGGTACACAATGAGCAGTTCTTC
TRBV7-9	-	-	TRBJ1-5	CASSPGSNQPQHF	TGTGCCAGCAGCCCCGGGAGCAATCAGCCCCAGCATTTT
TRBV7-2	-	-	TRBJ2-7	CASSLGRYEQYF	TGTGCCAGCAGCTTAGGTCGCTACGAGCAGTACTTC
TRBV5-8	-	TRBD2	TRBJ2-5	CASSPGVGTSGGLTQETQYF	TGTGCCAGCAGCCCCGGGGTCGGGACTAGCGGGGGCCTCACCCAAGAGACCCAGTACTTC
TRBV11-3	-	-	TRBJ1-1	CASSLLNTRVGPNTEAFF	TGTGCCAGCAGCTTACTAAACACTAGGGTAGGTCCGAACACTGAAGCTTTCTTT
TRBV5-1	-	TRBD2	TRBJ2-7	CASSLTGLAGRPPLSYEQYF	TGCGCCAGCAGTCTCACAGGACTAGCGGGACGGCCTCCCCTCTCCTACGAGCAGTACTTC
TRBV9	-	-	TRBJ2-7	CASSVSYRVTYEQYF	TGTGCCAGCAGCGTATCATACAGGGTTACGTACGAGCAGTACTTC
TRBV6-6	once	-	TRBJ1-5	CASESSGGRQPQHF	TGTGCCAGCGAATCATCCGGAGGTCGTCAGCCCCAGCATTTT
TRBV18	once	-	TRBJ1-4	CASSPQTGRVEKLFF	TGTGCCAGCTCACCACAAACAGGAAGAGTTGAAAAACTGTTTTTT
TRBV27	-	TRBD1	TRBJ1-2	CASSLSPGTVLWSYTF	TGTGCCAGCAGTTTATCACCCGGGACAGTTCTATGGAGCTACACCTTC
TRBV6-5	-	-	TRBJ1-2	CATSQVYASNYGYTF	TGTGCCACCAGCCAGGTTTACGCATCTAACTATGGCTACACCTTC
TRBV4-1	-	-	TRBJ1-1	CASSQQPPEGNTEAFF	TGCGCCAGCAGCCAACAACCCCCTGAGGGGAACACTGAAGCTTTCTTT
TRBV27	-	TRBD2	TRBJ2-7	CASSWTVSGGTYEQYF	TGTGCCAGCAGTTGGACAGTAAGCGGGGGAACCTACGAGCAGTACTTC
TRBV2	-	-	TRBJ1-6	CASSLGSNSPLHF	TGTGCCAGCAGCCTAGGGAGTAATTCACCCCTCCACTTT
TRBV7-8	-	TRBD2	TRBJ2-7	CASSLIDSGGAWDEQYF	TGTGCCAGCAGCTTAATTGATAGCGGGGGGGCTTGGGACGAGCAGTACTTC
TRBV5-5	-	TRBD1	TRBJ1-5	CASSPSGTAYSNQPQHF	TGTGCCAGCAGCCCCTCCGGGACAGCCTATAGCAATCAGCCCCAGCATTTT
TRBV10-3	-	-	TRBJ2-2	CAIEGGPLGTGELFF	TGTGCCATCGAAGGAGGGCCGTTAGGGACCGGGGAGCTGTTTTTT
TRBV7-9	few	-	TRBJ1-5	CASSLAGGADQPQHF	TGTGCCAGCAGCTTAGCAGGTGGAGCCGATCAGCCCCAGCATTTT